These 30 T cell receptor beta chains came from one sample sequenced in a study of blood T cell repertoires in COVID-19 (dated by TCRdb to the early 2020s). The library was prepared using the immunoSEQ multiplex PCR assay. TCRdb's version of the immuneACCESS table is confined to in-frame rearrangements and falls short of the full clone set. An unresolved V gene accounts for under half of the shortfall where checked; the remainder is of unknown origin. A total of 53,000 or so clones appear in this sample, roughly 90% of them only once. In total, the top ten clones hold 10% to 15% of the sample. Sequenced input: peripheral blood. The receptors come from a man older than 75 with acute or convalescent COVID-19.

The chain links TRBV2 to TRBJ2-1; weak D call: TRBD2 (6 bases). Trimming took off 8 bases at V and 9 bases at J, with 11 bases between the two ends. This CDR3 is built from 11 residues. Per germline, CDR1 SNHLY and CDR2 FYNNEI. CDR3 region: CASGTAGEQFF. CDR3 nucleotides: TGTGCCAGCGGCACAGCGGGTGAGCAGTTCTTC.

The V and J genes are TRBV18 and TRBJ1-2, with a tentative D call TRBD1 (5 bases). V was clipped by 2 bases and J by 5 bases, with 12 bases between them. Germline lookup yields CDR1 KGHSH and CDR2 LQKENI. The CDR3 spans 14 residues. CDR3 residues: CASSPGAAGYGYTF. For the CDR3, the DNA is TGTGCCAGCTCACCAGGCGCGGCAGGGTATGGCTACACCTTC.

CDR3 DNA sequence: TGCGCCAGCAGTGAGACAGGGACGGATGGCTACACCTTC. Protein sequence: CASSETGTDGYTF. The V gene is TRBV10-2, the J gene TRBJ1-2; D possibly corresponds to TRBD1 (6 bases). Germline loops: CDR1 WSHSY, CDR2 SAAADI. V lost 2 bases and J 6 bases, leaving 10 bases between the germline ends. The CDR3 length is 13 residues.

The chain couples TRBV19 to TRBJ1-1; D is possibly TRBD1 (6 bases). Germline values: CDR1 LNHDA, CDR2 SQIVND (reference sequence). Trimming took off 4 bases at V and 1 base at J, with 10 bases between the two ends. The CDR3 totals 14 residues. CDR3 sequence reads: CASSRGQTNTEAFF. The DNA for the CDR3 is TGTGCCAGTAGTAGAGGACAGACGAACACTGAAGCTTTCTTT.

The chain is built from TRBV19 and TRBJ2-1; 9 positions match TRBD1. The CDR3 totals 15 residues. The trim removed 7 bases at V and 7 bases at J, leaving 11 bases unmatched. Germline V gene sequence: CDR1 LNHDA, CDR2 SQIVND (reference sequence). CDR3 DNA: TGTGCCAGTACAGGAGGACAGGGGTCAAGGAATGAGCAGTTCTTC. The encoded protein is CASTGGQGSRNEQFF.

V usage is TRBV19 and J usage is TRBJ1-2; no definite D call. Trimming removed 6 bases at V and 4 bases at J, with 9 bases between. CDR1 and CDR2 (germline): LNHDA, SQIVND (reference sequence). The CDR3 sequence is 12 residues long. The CDR3 loop reads CASSDTVYGYTF. The DNA of the CDR3 is TGTGCCAGTAGCGACACGGTCTATGGCTACACCTTC.

The chain uses TRBV7-7 and TRBJ2-5; D may be TRBD2 (6 bases). This CDR3 region has 15 residues. CDR1 is SSHAT, CDR2 FNYEAQ, per germline (reference sequence). The ends were cut back, 1 base at V and 4 bases at J, with 13 bases in the middle. The CDR3 nucleotides read TGTGCCAGCAGCTTAGAAGGGCGGGGTGGAGAGACCCAGTACTTC. This encodes CASSLEGRGGETQYF.

The genes are TRBV6-2 or TRBV6-3 and TRBJ1-2; 9 bases line up with TRBD1. After removal of 4 bases from V and 4 bases from J, the junction contained 10 bases not matched to a gene. CDR1 and CDR2 (germline): MNHEY, SVGEGT. CDR3 length equals 16 residues. For the CDR3, the DNA is TGTGCCAGCAGTTCCCTTCCGGGACAGGGTTCCTATGGCTACACCTTC. This translates into CASSSLPGQGSYGYTF.

This chain joins TRBV24-1 and TRBJ1-4; 8 positions match TRBD1. The CDR3 is made up of 15 amino acids. The V segment lost 4 bases and the J segment 7 bases; nucleotides outside the gene matches: 7. CDR1 is KGHDR and CDR2 is SFDVKD in the germline V gene. The CDR3 sequence: CATSESRGLVEKLFF. The CDR3 nucleotides read TGTGCCACCAGTGAGTCCAGGGGGCTTGTTGAAAAACTGTTTTTT.

The chain recombines TRBV4-1 with TRBJ2-3; 10 positions match TRBD2. Trimming cost V 0 bases and J 6 bases; bases outside gene matches: 9. Germline CDR1 is MGHRA and CDR2 is YSYEKL. The CDR3 totals 17 residues. In DNA, the CDR3 is TGCGCCAGCAGCCAAGATAACACACTAGCGGGAAAGGATACGCAGTATTTT. As protein: CASSQDNTLAGKDTQYF.

The rearrangement joins TRBV7-9 to TRBJ1-6; D is perhaps TRBD1 (6 bases). The CDR3 contains 14 residues. Between the trimmed V and J ends, which lost 4 bases and 11 bases, there was a span of 15 bases. Germline values: CDR1 SEHNR, CDR2 FQNEAQ (reference sequence). The CDR3 loop is CASSSNRDIPPLHF. CDR3 nucleotide sequence: TGTGCCAGCAGCTCAAACAGGGATATACCACCCCTCCACTTT.

The chain joins TRBV28 to TRBJ1-1, with TRBD1 identical over 7 bases. Germline CDR1 is MDHEN and CDR2 is SYDVKM. The junction had 13 bases not matched to a gene; V was cut back by 2 bases and J by 1 base. The CDR3 covers 18 residues. The CDR3: CASSLDRDGRVWNTEAFF. CDR3 sequence (DNA): TGTGCCAGCAGTTTAGACAGGGATGGTAGAGTATGGAACACTGAAGCTTTCTTT. The whole variable domain, filled in from reference TRBV28 and TRBJ1-1, reads DVKVTQSSRYLVKRTGEKVFLECVQDMDHENMFWYRQDPGLGLRLIYFSYDVKMKEKGDIPEGYSVSREKKERFSLILESASTNQTSMYLCASSLDRDGRVWNTEAFFGQGTRLTVV.

The count of this clone is one. This sequence joins TRBV3-1 (or the pseudogene TRBV3-2) and TRBJ1-2; D uncertain. Germline V CDR1 and CDR2: LGHDT, YNNKEL (reference sequence). CDR3 size: 13 residues. Trimming cost V 1 base and J 6 bases, with 9 bases left between them. CDR3 sequence (DNA): TGTGCCAGCAGCCAAGCTCTCGGGAATGGCTACACCTTC. It encodes CASSQALGNGYTF.

This clone was counted only a few times. The CDR3: CASSTGVVYGYTF. The CDR3 nucleotides read TGTGCCAGCAGCACAGGGGTGGTCTATGGCTACACCTTC. The chain is built from TRBV7-2 and TRBJ1-2, with 7 bases that match TRBD1. With 5 bases clipped from V and 4 bases from J, the junction kept 4 bases outside the gene matches. Germline CDR1 is SGHTA and CDR2 is FQGNSA. The CDR3 contains 13 residues.

The chain links TRBV7-8 to TRBJ1-2; 7 bases fit TRBD1. Germline lookup yields CDR1 SGHVS and CDR2 FQNEAQ. J gave up 6 bases and V 5 bases, and 6 bases lay outside the gene matches. This CDR3 comprises 13 residues. In DNA form, the CDR3 reads TGTGCCAGCAGCCGACAGGGAAGTAATGGCTACACCTTC. Amino acid sequence: CASSRQGSNGYTF.

This clone has just one count. The genes are TRBV2 and TRBJ1-4; TRBD1 is a possible D gene (6 bases). V dropped 6 bases and J dropped 8 bases, with 16 bases sitting between them. Germline V lookup: CDR1 SNHLY, CDR2 FYNNEI. The CDR3 is 14 amino acids. The CDR3: CASRWTERVEKLFF. The CDR3, as DNA: TGTGCCAGCAGGTGGACAGAAAGAGTAGAAAAACTGTTTTTT.

The chain couples TRBV7-2 to TRBJ1-2; D is possibly TRBD1 (6 bases). The CDR3 length is 15 residues. Trimming pared 6 bases from V and 8 bases from J, leaving 22 bases between. Germline values: CDR1 SGHTA, CDR2 FQGNSA. The CDR3 protein is CASSSSDRRLLGYTF. The CDR3 nucleotides are TGTGCCAGCAGTTCTTCCGACAGGCGGCTACTCGGCTACACCTTC.

The gene calls are TRBV10-2 and TRBJ1-1; no reliable D call. This CDR3 comprises 13 residues. The germline V gene encodes CDR1 WSHSY and CDR2 SAAADI. The germline V and J ends were trimmed by 6 bases and 1 base, with 9 bases remaining between them. CDR3 loop: CASSALGNTEAFF. In DNA form, the CDR3 reads TGCGCCAGCAGCGCCCTCGGGAACACTGAAGCTTTCTTT.

This clone was seen only a few times. The V gene is TRBV15, the J gene TRBJ2-6; weak D call: TRBD1 (5 bases). The CDR3 runs 16 residues. Trimming pared 2 bases from V and 0 bases from J, leaving 8 bases between. Germline V gene lookup returns CDR1 LNHNV and CDR2 YYDKDF (reference sequence). The CDR3 loop reads CATSRPGYSGANVLTF. CDR3 coding DNA: TGTGCCACCAGCAGACCAGGGTACTCTGGGGCCAACGTCCTGACTTTC.

The chain uses TRBV9 and TRBJ2-1; 8 bases fit TRBD1. CDR3 length: 16 amino acids. V was clipped by 3 bases and J by 6 bases; unmatched bases: 11. The germline V gene has CDR1 SGDLS and CDR2 YYNGEE. The CDR3 DNA reads TGTGCCAGCAGCGAATCGACAGGGGTAGGCTCCAATGAGCAGTTCTTC. It codes for CASSESTGVGSNEQFF.

V usage is TRBV9 and J usage is TRBJ2-5, with TRBD1 identical over 7 bases. Per germline, CDR1 SGDLS and CDR2 YYNGEE. The CDR3 loop spans 15 amino acids. Losses at the gene ends were 3 bases for V and 3 bases for J; bases not matched to a gene: 8. The CDR3: CASSGIRGREETQYF. The CDR3 coding sequence is TGTGCCAGCAGCGGGATCAGGGGGAGAGAAGAGACCCAGTACTTC.

The chain joins TRBV10-3 to TRBJ1-1; D possibly corresponds to TRBD1 (5 bases). In germline, CDR1 is ENHRY, CDR2 SYGVKD. Trimming took off 0 bases at V and 7 bases at J, with 9 bases between the two ends. The CDR3 sequence is 13 residues long. CDR3 DNA sequence: TGTGCCATCAGTGAGTCGACAGCAAATGAAGCTTTCTTT. Translated, it gives CAISESTANEAFF.

A few counts support this clone. CDR3 nucleotide sequence: TGTGCCAGCTCACCCCCGGGGGACTCACCCCTCCACTTT. It codes for CASSPPGDSPLHF. The V call is TRBV18, the J call TRBJ1-6, with TRBD1 as a possible D gene (5 bases). V lost 3 bases and J lost 10, with 10 bases in between. The CDR3 spans 13 residues. Germline CDR1 and CDR2: KGHSH and LQKENI.

V usage is TRBV11-2 and J usage is TRBJ1-1; perhaps TRBD1 as D (5 bases). The CDR3 runs to 14 residues. V dropped 1 base and J dropped 4 bases, with 10 bases sitting between them. Germline V gene lookup returns CDR1 SGHAT and CDR2 FQNNGV. The CDR3 nucleotides are TGTGCCAGCAGCTTAGTTGGGGGGAGCACTGAAGCTTTCTTT. Protein product: CASSLVGGSTEAFF.

The gene calls are TRBV29-1 and TRBJ2-5; weak D call: TRBD2 (6 bases). V gave up 0 bases and J gave up 5 bases, with 13 bases separating them. Germline values: CDR1 SQVTM, CDR2 ANQGSEA. The CDR3 is made up of 14 amino acids. Here the CDR3 DNA reads TGCAGCGTTGAAGAGGAGGGGCCAATGGAGACCCAGTACTTC. Protein sequence: CSVEEEGPMETQYF.

The CDR3, as DNA: TGTGCCAGCAGTTCAGGCGGGGGGCATTACGAGCAGTACTTC. This translates into CASSSGGGHYEQYF. V is TRBV28 and J is TRBJ2-7; 8 bases align to TRBD2. The CDR3 length is 14 residues. Looked up from germline, CDR1 is MDHEN and CDR2 is SYDVKM. V lost 4 bases and J lost 4; bases outside the gene matches: 6.

This sequence joins TRBV6-5 and TRBJ1-2; TRBD1 might be the D (6 bases). Looked up from germline, CDR1 is MNHEY and CDR2 is SVGAGI. This CDR3 comprises 12 residues. Trimming removed 10 bases from V and 5 bases from J, with 14 bases in between. The CDR3 DNA is TGTGCCACCGGGACACTTACTTATGGCTACACCTTC. This codes for CATGTLTYGYTF.

The rearrangement links TRBV9 to TRBJ1-2, with TRBD1 identical over 7 bases. CDR1 is SGDLS and CDR2 is YYNGEE in the germline V gene. The V gene end was trimmed by 0 bases and the J gene end by 4 bases; junction bases not matched to a gene: 6. CDR3 size: 15 residues. CDR3 nucleotides: TGTGCCAGCAGCGTAGCTACGGGACAGTCCTATGGCTACACCTTC. It yields the protein CASSVATGQSYGYTF.

The rearrangement links TRBV5-6 to TRBJ2-5; weak D call: TRBD2 (6 bases). Germline CDR1 SGHDT, CDR2 YYEEEE. The CDR3 totals 14 residues. Trimming pared 1 base from V and 4 bases from J, leaving 11 bases between. The CDR3 region has the DNA TGTGCCAGCAGCTTGTATCCGGGACTAGAGACCCAGTACTTC. It encodes CASSLYPGLETQYF.

This clone has a single count. The V gene is TRBV7-7, the J gene TRBJ2-2; possible D gene TRBD2, 5 bases. CDR3 length: 17 residues. With 5 bases removed from V and 7 bases from J, the gap between germline ends came to 23 bases. Germline V CDR1 and CDR2: SSHAT, FNYEAQ (reference sequence). The CDR3 DNA reads TGTGCCAGCAGCCCGCGAAGGGTGACGGGATCGGGCGGGGAGCTGTTTTTT. It yields the protein CASSPRRVTGSGGELFF.